This TCR beta chain was identified during a study of CD8+CD57+ T cells in acquired aplastic anemia. Study background: Roughly 3.2 ug was the average amount of DNA from sorted CD4+ and CD8+ cells.

Ten or more counts support this clonotype. Profiling of TCR beta VDJ combinations and CDR3 sequences used genomic DNA as template. TCRdb re-analysed the reads in MiXCR, keeping a single row per CDR3 protein. The table has about 210,000 distinct CDR3 sequences, 34% seen once. The source of this sequence is a human donor in good health, serving as a control. Specimen: sorted CD4+, CD8+, or CD8+CD57+ T cells (not recorded which) from PBMCs.

This CDR3 is CASSLVGGQETQYF. The CDR3 nucleotides are TGCGCCAGCAGCTTGGTAGGGGGCCAAGAGACCCAGTACTTC. The chain links TRBV5-1 to TRBJ2-5; D perhaps matches TRBD1 (6 bases). V lost 0 bases, J lost 1 base, and 7 bases lay in between. This CDR3 comprises 14 residues. Germline-derived CDR1 and CDR2 are SGHRS and YFSETQ.